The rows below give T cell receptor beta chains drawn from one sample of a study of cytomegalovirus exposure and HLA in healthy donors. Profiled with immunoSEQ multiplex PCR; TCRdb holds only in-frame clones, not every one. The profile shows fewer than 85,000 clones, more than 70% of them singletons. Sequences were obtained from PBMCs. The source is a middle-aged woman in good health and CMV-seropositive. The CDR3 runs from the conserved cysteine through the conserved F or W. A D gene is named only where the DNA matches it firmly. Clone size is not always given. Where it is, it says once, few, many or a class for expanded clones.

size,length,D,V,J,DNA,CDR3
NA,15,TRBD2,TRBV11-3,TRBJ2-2,TGTGCCAGCAGCTTACCGGGACTAGTTTCCGGGGAGCTGTTTTTT,CASSLPGLVSGELFF
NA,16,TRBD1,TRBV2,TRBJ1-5,TGTGCCAGCAGTGGATCGACAGGGGGAATATGGCAGCCCCAGCATTTT,CASSGSTGGIWQPQHF
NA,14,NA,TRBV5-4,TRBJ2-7,TGTGCCAGCAGTTCCGACCGAGGGTCCTACGAGCAGTACTTC,CASSSDRGSYEQYF
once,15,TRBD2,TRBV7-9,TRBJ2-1,TGTGCCAGCAGCTCAACTAGCGGGGGGGACAATGAGCAGTTCTTC,CASSSTSGGDNEQFF
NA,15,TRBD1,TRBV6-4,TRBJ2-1,TGTGCCAGCAGTGGGGAGACAGGGGGCTACAATGAGCAGTTCTTC,CASSGETGGYNEQFF
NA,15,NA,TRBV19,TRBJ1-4,TGTGCCAGTAGTCCTAATAAGCTATCTAATGAAAAACTGTTTTTT,CASSPNKLSNEKLFF
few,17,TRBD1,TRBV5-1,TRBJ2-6,TGCGCCAGCAGCCCGGGGACAGGGCACTCTGGGGCCAACGTCCTGACTTTC,CASSPGTGHSGANVLTF
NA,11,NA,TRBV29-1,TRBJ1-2,TGCAGCGTTGAAGATGGGGGGGGCTACACCTTC,CSVEDGGGYTF
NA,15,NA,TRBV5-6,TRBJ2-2,TGTGCCAGCAGCTTGGGGCGGACGAACACCGGGGAGCTGTTTTTT,CASSLGRTNTGELFF
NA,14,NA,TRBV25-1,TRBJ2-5,TGTGCCAGCGCCGGGACTCTGGATGTAGAGACCCAGTACTTC,CASAGTLDVETQYF
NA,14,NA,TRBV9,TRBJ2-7,TGTGCCAGCAGCGTACAAGGACAGAACTACGAGCAGTACTTC,CASSVQGQNYEQYF
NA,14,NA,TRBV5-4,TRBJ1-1,TGTGCCAGCAGCTTGTCAGGAGGGTACACTGAAGCTTTCTTT,CASSLSGGYTEAFF
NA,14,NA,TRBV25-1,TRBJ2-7,TGTGCCATTCCAGGACAAAGGATTTCCTACGAGCAGTACTTC,CAIPGQRISYEQYF
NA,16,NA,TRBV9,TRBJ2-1,TGTGCCAGCAGCGTAGAGGCGGGGAGCTCCTACAATGAGCAGTTCTTC,CASSVEAGSSYNEQFF
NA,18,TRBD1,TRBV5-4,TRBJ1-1,TGTGCCAGCAGCTTCGGGTTTGGACAGGGGGCGGTTAACACTGAAGCTTTCTTT,CASSFGFGQGAVNTEAFF
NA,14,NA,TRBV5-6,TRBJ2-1,TGTGCCAGCAGCTTGGGTCAGGCTTACGATGAGCAGTTCTTC,CASSLGQAYDEQFF
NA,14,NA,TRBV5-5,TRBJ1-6,TGTGCCAGCAGCCGTCTAACGGATAATTCACCCCTCCACTTT,CASSRLTDNSPLHF
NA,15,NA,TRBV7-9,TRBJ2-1,TGTGCCAGCAGGTCCACCGATCAGGGGAACAATGAGCAGTTCTTC,CASRSTDQGNNEQFF
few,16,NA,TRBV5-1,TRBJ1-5,TGCGCCAGCAGCTACGGGACGGGGGGTAGCAATCAGCCCCAGCATTTT,CASSYGTGGSNQPQHF
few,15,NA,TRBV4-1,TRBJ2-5,TGCGCCAGCAGCCAAGTCCATCTAGCTGGAGAGACCCAGTACTTC,CASSQVHLAGETQYF
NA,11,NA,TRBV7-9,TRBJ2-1,TGTGCCAGCAGCTTCGTCGACAGTCAGTTCTTC,CASSFVDSQFF
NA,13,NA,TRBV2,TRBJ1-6,TGTGCCAGCAGCCCCCCACCCCAGTCACCCCTCCACTTT,CASSPPPQSPLHF
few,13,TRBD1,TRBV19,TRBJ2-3,TGTGCCAGTACTTCGACAGGGACAGATACGCAGTATTTT,CASTSTGTDTQYF
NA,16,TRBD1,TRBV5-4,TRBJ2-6,TGTGCCAGCAGCGCCCGACAGGGGGCTGGGGCCAACGTCCTGACTTTC,CASSARQGAGANVLTF
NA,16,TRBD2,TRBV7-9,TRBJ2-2,TGTGCCGTCGGACTAGCGGGGGGCTCGAACACCGGGGAGCTGTTTTTT,CAVGLAGGSNTGELFF
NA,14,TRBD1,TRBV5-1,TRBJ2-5,TGCGCCAGCAGCCCTACAGGGGCCGGGGAGACCCAGTACTTC,CASSPTGAGETQYF
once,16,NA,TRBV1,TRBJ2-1,TGCACCAGCAGCCTACCCGGGACTAGCGCGTACAATGAGCAGTTCTTC,CTSSLPGTSAYNEQFF
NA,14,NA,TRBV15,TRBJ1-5,TGTGCCACCAGCAGTGGACAGAATAATCGGCCCCAGCATTTT,CATSSGQNNRPQHF
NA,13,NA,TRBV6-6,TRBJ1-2,TGTGCCAGCAGTTTATATGGGAGCTATGGCTACACCTTC,CASSLYGSYGYTF
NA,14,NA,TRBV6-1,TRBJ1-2,TGTGCCAGCAGTGGTTACGGACAATACTATGGCTACACCTTC,CASSGYGQYYGYTF
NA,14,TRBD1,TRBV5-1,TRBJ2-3,TGCGCCAGCAGCTGGGGACAGAGCCCAGATACGCAGTATTTT,CASSWGQSPDTQYF
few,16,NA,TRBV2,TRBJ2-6,TGTGCCAGCAGCTTTGGGACAATCTCTGGGGCCAACGTCCTGACTTTC,CASSFGTISGANVLTF
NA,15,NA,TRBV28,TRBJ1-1,TGTGCCAGCCCCCCCCCGAGCGTTCAAAACACTGAAGCTTTCTTT,CASPPPSVQNTEAFF
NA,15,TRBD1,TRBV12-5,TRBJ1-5,TGTGCTAGTGGTTCACCCGGGACAGTCCCTCAGCCCCAGCATTTT,CASGSPGTVPQPQHF
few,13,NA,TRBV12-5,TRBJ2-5,TGTGCTAGTGGTTTTCTCCTCCAAGAGACCCAGTACTTC,CASGFLLQETQYF
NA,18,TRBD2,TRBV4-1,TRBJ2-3,TGCGCCAGCAGTCGAAGTTTGGGCGGGGGGGCTGGAGGAGATACGCAGTATTTT,CASSRSLGGGAGGDTQYF
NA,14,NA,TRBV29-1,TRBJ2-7,TGCAGCGCCGTGGCATGGGACAGACTAGACGAGCAGTACTTC,CSAVAWDRLDEQYF
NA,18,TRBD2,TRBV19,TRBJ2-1,TGTGCCAGTAGTATACCATCCAGGGAGCGGGGGAGCAACAATGAGCAGTTCTTC,CASSIPSRERGSNNEQFF
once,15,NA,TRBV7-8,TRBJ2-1,TGTGCCAGCAGCTTAGCGGGGGCTTCCTACAATGAGCAGTTCTTC,CASSLAGASYNEQFF
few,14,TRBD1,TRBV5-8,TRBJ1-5,TGTGCCACCCAGACAGGGATTGCCAATCAGCCCCAGCATTTT,CATQTGIANQPQHF
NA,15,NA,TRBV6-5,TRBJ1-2,TGTGCCAGCAGCCCCGGTGGGGCCAGGGGTAATGGCTACACCTTC,CASSPGGARGNGYTF
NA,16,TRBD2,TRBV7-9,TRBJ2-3,TGTGCCAGCAGCTTATTGGTGCGGGGGAACACAGATACGCAGTATTTT,CASSLLVRGNTDTQYF
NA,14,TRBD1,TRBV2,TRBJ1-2,TGTGCCAGCAGCGAGGGGACAGTTCATTATGGCTACACCTTC,CASSEGTVHYGYTF
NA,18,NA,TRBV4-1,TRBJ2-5,TGCGCCAGCAGCCAAGTCCTGGGGGGACGGTCGACCAAAGAGACCCAGTACTTC,CASSQVLGGRSTKETQYF
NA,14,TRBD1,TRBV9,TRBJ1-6,TGTGCCAGCAGCAGGGGACAGAATAATTCCCCCCTCCACTTT,CASSRGQNNSPLHF
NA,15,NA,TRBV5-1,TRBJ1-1,TGCGCCAGCAGTGACCAGGGCAAGATGAACACTGAAGCTTTCTTT,CASSDQGKMNTEAFF
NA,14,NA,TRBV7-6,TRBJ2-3,TGTGCCAGCCTAGCTGCGGGCCCCGTGGATACGCAGTATTTT,CASLAAGPVDTQYF
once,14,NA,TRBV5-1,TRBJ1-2,TGCGCCAGCAGCCCCCATCGGGATGACTATGGCTACACCTTC,CASSPHRDDYGYTF
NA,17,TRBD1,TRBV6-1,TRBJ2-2,TGTGCCAGCAGTGCGCTTACAGGGGGCGCGGTCACCGGGGAGCTGTTTTTT,CASSALTGGAVTGELFF